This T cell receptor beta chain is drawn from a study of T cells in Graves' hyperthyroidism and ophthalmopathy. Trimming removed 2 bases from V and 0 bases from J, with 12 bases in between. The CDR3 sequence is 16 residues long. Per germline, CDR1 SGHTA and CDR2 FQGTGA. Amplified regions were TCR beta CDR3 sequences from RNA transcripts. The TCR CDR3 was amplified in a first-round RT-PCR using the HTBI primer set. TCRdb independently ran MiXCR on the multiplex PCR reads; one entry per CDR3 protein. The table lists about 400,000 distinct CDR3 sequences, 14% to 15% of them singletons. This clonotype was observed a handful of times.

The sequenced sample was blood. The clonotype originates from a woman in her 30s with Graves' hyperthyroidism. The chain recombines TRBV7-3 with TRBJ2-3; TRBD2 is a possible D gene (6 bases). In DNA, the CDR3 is TGTGCCAGCAGCTTACTCGGGGGATTTAGCACAGATACGCAGTATTTT. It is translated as CASSLLGGFSTDTQYF.